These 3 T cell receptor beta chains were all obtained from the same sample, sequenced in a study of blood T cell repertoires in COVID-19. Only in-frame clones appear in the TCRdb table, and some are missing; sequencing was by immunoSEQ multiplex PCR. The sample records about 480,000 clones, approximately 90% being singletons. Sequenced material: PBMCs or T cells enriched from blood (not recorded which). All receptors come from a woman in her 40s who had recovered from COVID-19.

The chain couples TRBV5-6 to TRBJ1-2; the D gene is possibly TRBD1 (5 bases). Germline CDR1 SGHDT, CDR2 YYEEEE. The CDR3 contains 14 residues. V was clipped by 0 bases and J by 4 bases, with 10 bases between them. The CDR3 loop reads CASSLETAIYGYTF. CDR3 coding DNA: TGTGCCAGCAGCTTGGAGACAGCTATCTATGGCTACACCTTC.

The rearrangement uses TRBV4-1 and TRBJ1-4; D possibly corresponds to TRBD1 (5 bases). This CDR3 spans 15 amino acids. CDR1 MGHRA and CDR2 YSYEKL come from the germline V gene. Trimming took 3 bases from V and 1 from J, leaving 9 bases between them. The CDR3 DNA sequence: TGCGCCAGCAGCCAGGCAGGGATAACTAATGAAAAACTGTTTTTT. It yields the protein CASSQAGITNEKLFF.

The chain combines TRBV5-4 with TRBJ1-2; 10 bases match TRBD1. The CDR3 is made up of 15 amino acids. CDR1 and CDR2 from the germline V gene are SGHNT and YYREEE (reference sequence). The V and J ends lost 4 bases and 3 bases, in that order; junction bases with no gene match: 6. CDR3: CASSTDRGLYYGYTF. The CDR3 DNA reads TGTGCCAGCAGCACAGACAGGGGGCTTTACTATGGCTACACCTTC.